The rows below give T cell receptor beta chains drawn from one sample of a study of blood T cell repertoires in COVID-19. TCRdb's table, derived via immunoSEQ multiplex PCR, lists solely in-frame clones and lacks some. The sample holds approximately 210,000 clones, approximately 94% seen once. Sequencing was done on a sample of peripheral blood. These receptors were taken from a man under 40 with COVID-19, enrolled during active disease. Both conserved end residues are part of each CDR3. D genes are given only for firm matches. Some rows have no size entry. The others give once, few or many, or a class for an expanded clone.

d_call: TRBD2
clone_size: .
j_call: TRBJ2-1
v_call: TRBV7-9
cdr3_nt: TGTGCCAGCAGCTTAAGTAGCGGGGGGGCGGATGAGCAGTTCTTC
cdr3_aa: CASSLSSGGADEQFF

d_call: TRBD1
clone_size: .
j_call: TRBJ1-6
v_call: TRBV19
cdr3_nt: TGTGCCAGTAGTATGCGAGGACAGGGGAATAATTCACCCCTCCACTTT
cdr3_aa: CASSMRGQGNNSPLHF

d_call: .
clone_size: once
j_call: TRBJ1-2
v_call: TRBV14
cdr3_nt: TGTGCCAGCAGCCCTTTAGGGGTCGGAGGCTACACCTTC
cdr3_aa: CASSPLGVGGYTF

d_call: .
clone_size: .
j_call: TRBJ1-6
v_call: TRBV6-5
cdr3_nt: TGTGCCAGAAACAGGGTGTATAATTCACCCCTCCACTTT
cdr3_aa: CARNRVYNSPLHF

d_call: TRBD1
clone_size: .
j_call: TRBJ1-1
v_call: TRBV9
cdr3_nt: TGTGCCAGCAGCGAGCAGGGGGCCCGCACTGAAGCTTTCTTT
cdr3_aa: CASSEQGARTEAFF

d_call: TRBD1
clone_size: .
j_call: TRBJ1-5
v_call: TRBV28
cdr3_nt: TGTGCCAGCCCTACCTACCCGGGACAGGAGTATCAGCCCCAGCATTTT
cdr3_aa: CASPTYPGQEYQPQHF

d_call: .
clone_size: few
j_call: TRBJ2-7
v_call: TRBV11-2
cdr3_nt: TGTGCCAGCAGCCCTAACTACGAGCAGTACTTC
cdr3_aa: CASSPNYEQYF

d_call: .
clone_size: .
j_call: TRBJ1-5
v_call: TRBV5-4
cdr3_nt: TGTGCCAGCAGCTTGAGCGGGAGCCATCAGCCCCAGCATTTT
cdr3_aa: CASSLSGSHQPQHF

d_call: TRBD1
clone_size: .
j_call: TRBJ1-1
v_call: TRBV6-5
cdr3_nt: TGTGCCACCCTCATGGGTAGGGGGCGGACTGAAGCTTTCTTT
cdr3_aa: CATLMGRGRTEAFF

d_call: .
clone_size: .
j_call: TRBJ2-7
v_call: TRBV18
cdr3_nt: TGTGCCAGCTCACCAATCTCCTCCATGGACAAGGAGCAGTACTTC
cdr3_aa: CASSPISSMDKEQYF

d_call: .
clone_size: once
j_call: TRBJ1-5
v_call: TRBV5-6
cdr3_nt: TGTGCCAGCAGCTTGGCGGAGGGAACTTTTGTGGGGAACAATCAGCCCCAGCATTTT
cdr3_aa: CASSLAEGTFVGNNQPQHF

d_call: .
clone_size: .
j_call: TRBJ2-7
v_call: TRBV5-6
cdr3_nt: TGTGCCAGCAGCTTCCTCTCAGGGGTCTCCTACGAGCAGTACTTC
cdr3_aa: CASSFLSGVSYEQYF

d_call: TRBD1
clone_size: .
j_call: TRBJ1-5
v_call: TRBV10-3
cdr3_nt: TGTGCCATCAGTGGGGACAGAGATCAGCCCCAGCATTTT
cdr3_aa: CAISGDRDQPQHF

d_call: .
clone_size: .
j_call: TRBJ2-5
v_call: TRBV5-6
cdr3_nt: TGTGCCAGCAGCTTTCGAACAGGGCGAGAGACCCAGTACTTC
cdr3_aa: CASSFRTGRETQYF

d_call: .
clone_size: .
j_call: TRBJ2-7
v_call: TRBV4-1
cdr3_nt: TGCGCCAGCAGCCAATTACGGGGGTCCTACGAGCAGTACTTC
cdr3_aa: CASSQLRGSYEQYF

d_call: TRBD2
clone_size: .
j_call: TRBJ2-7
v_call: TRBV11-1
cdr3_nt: TGTGCCAGCAGCTTACAGCGGGGATCGACCTACGAGCAGTACTTC
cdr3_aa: CASSLQRGSTYEQYF

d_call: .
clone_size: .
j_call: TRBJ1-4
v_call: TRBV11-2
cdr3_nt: TGTGCCAGCAGCTTAGATGCAGGGGTTGTTGAAAAACTGTTTTTT
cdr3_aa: CASSLDAGVVEKLFF

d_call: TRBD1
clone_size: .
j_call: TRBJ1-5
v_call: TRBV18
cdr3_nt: TGTGCCAGCTCAGGCGGGACAGGCGATAATCAGCCCCAGCATTTT
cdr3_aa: CASSGGTGDNQPQHF

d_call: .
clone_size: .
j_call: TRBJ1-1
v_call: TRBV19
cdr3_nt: TGTGCCAGTACCCCAACAGTAGGCCCTGAAGCTTTCTTT
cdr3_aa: CASTPTVGPEAFF

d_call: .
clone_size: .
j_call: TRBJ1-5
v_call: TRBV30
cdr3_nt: TGTGCCTGGAGTGTACAGGTAAACCGACAGCCCCAGCATTTT
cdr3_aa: CAWSVQVNRQPQHF

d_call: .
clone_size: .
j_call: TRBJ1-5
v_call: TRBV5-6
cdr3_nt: TGTGCCAGCAGCTTGAGAGGGTTGGGTCAGCCCCAGCATTTT
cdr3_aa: CASSLRGLGQPQHF

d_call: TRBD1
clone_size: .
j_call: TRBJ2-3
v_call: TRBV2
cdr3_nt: TGTGCCAGCAGTCTCGACAGGGTTGGGAATACGCAGTATTTT
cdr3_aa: CASSLDRVGNTQYF

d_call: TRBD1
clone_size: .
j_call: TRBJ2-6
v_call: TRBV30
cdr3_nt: TGTGCCTGGAGCCGGGACAGGGTTTCTTCTGGGGCCAACGTCCTGACTTTC
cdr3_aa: CAWSRDRVSSGANVLTF

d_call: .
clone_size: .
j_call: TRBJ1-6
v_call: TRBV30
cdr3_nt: TGTGCCGCAGGGTTTACCTATAATTCACCCCTCCACTTT
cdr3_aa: CAAGFTYNSPLHF

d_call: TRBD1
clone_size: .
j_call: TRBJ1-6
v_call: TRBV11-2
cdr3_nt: TGTGCCAGCAGCTTAGGGGGACAGAAGAACCCTTATAGGAATTCACCCCTCCACTTT
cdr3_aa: CASSLGGQKNPYRNSPLHF

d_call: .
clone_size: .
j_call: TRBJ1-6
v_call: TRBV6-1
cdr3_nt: TGTGCCAGCAGTGAAGTCGGGACTTCCAATCCGGCCCTCCACTTT
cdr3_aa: CASSEVGTSNPALHF

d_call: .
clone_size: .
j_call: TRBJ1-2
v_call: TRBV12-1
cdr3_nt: TGTGCCAGCAGCTCGGGACAGTTAAACTATGGCTACACCTTC
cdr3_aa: CASSSGQLNYGYTF

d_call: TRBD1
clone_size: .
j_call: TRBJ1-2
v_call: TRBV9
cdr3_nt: TGTGCCAGCAGCCAAGCACAGGGGAAAGGCTACACCTTC
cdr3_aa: CASSQAQGKGYTF

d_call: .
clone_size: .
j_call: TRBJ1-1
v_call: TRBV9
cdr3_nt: TGTGCCAGCAGCGTAGGCAGTAACACTGAAGCTTTCTTT
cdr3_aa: CASSVGSNTEAFF

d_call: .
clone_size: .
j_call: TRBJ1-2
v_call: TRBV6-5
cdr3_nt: TGTGCCAGCAGTATCCGGGACTATGGCTACACCTTC
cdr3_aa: CASSIRDYGYTF

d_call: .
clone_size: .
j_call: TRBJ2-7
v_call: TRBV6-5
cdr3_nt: TGTGCCAGCAGTTACGGCCAGGGCACCTACGAGCAGTACTTC
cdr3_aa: CASSYGQGTYEQYF

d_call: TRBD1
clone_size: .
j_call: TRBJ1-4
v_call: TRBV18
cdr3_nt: TGTGCCAGCTCACCAGCTCCGGACAGGGGTGAAAAACTGTTTTTT
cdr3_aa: CASSPAPDRGEKLFF

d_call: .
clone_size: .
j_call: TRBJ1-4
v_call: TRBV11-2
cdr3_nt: TGTGCCAGCAGCCGAAACAGAAAACCTAATGAAAAACTGTTTTTT
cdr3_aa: CASSRNRKPNEKLFF

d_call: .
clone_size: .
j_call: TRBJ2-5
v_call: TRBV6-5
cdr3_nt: TGTGCCAGCAGCTTCCTACAGGGGCGGGGAAAGACCCAGTACTTC
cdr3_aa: CASSFLQGRGKTQYF

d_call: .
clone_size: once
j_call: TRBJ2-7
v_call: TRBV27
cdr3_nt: TGTGCCAGCAGCCTAGGAGCGGAGCAGTACTTC
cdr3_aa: CASSLGAEQYF

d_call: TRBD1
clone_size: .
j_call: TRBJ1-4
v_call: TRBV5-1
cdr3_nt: TGCGCCAGCAGCTTGGGACAGGGGGCGTTTTCAGTTACTAATGAAAAACTGTTTTTT
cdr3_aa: CASSLGQGAFSVTNEKLFF

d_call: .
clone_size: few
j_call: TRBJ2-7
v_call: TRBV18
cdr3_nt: TGTGCCAGCTCACCCAAGAGGGGGGGCTACGAGCAGTACTTC
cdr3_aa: CASSPKRGGYEQYF

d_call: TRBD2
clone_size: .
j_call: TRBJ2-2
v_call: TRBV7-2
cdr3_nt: TGTGCCAGCAGCGCAGGCGATCCGGGACTAGCGGGGGAATACGGGGAGCTGTTTTTT
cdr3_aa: CASSAGDPGLAGEYGELFF

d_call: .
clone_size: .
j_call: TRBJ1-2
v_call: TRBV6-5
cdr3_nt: TGTGCCAGCAGTTACAGGCGGGGGGCGGGCGGCTATGGCTACACCTTC
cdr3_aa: CASSYRRGAGGYGYTF

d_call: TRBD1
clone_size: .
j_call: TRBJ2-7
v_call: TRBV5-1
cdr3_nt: TGCGCCAGCAGCTCGACAGGGGGCACCTACGAGCAGTACTTC
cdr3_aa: CASSSTGGTYEQYF

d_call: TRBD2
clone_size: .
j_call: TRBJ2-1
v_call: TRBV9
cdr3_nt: TGTGCCAGCAGCGTATCCGGGGGGGCCTCCAATGAGCAGTTCTTC
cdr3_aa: CASSVSGGASNEQFF

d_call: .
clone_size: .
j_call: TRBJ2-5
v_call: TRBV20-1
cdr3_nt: TGCAGTGCTAGACAGGGCGAGACCCAGTACTTC
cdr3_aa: CSARQGETQYF

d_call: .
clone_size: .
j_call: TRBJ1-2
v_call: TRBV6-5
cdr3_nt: TGTGCCAGCAGTTACTCGGAGGGGTACGGGGGGAGCGGCTACACCTTC
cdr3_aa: CASSYSEGYGGSGYTF

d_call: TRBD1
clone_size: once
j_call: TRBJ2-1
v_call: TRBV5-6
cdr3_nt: TGTGCCAGCAGCCGGGACAGCACCCGAAACAATGAGCAGTTCTTC
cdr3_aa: CASSRDSTRNNEQFF

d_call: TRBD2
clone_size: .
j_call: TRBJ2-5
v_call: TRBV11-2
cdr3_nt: TGTGCCAGCAGCTTTACCGGGACTAGCGGATTCCAAGAGACCCAGTACTTC
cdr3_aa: CASSFTGTSGFQETQYF

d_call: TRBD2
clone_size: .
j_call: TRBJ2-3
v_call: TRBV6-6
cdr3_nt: TGTGCCAGCAGCGCCTTAGCGGGGGAGGGAGGTACGCAGTATTTT
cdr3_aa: CASSALAGEGGTQYF

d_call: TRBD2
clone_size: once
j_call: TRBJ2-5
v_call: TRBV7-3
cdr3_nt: TGTGCCAGCAGCCCGGGACTAGCGGGGACCCAAGAGACCCAGTACTTC
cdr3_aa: CASSPGLAGTQETQYF

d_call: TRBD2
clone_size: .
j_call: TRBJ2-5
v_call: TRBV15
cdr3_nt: TGTGCCACCAGCAGAGCCCCACTAGCGGGGGTCCAAGAGACCCAGTACTTC
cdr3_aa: CATSRAPLAGVQETQYF

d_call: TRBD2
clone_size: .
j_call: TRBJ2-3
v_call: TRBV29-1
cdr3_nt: TGCAGCGCCCGGACTAGCCGAGGCACAGATACGCAGTATTTT
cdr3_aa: CSARTSRGTDTQYF

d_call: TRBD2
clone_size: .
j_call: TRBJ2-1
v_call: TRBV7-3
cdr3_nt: TGTGCCAGCAGCCCGACTAGCGGGGGGATTGATGAGCAGTTCTTC
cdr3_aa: CASSPTSGGIDEQFF